This TCR beta chain comes out of a study of blood T cell repertoires in COVID-19. On the study more broadly: Samples of COVID-19 (acute and convalescent) were obtained from the United States, Italy and Spain. PBMCs, B-cell-depleted T cells, or T cells provided the cDNA or gDNA that made up the material.

Profiling relied on immunoSEQ multiplex PCR, and the TCRdb table lists in-frame clones only, not all of them. Of more than 250,000 clones in the sample, 65% to 90% were seen once. Assignment of participants to cohorts was predicated upon participant-reported clinical history. Two consecutive negative NP/OP PCR tests, clearance, or resolved symptoms defined Cohort 3 recovery. V lost 1 base, J lost 7 bases, and 8 bases lay in between. The germline gives CDR1 LGHNA, CDR2 YNFKEQ. This CDR3 contains 14 residues. V usage is TRBV4-2 and J usage is TRBJ1-6; TRBD1 is a possible D gene (5 bases). Sequencing used PBMCs or T cells enriched from blood (not recorded which). The receptor was isolated from a woman aged 18-30 years who had recovered from COVID-19. The CDR3 nucleotides read TGTGCCAGCAGCCAAGGTCAGGGAAATTCACCCCTCCACTTT. Translated, it gives CASSQGQGNSPLHF.